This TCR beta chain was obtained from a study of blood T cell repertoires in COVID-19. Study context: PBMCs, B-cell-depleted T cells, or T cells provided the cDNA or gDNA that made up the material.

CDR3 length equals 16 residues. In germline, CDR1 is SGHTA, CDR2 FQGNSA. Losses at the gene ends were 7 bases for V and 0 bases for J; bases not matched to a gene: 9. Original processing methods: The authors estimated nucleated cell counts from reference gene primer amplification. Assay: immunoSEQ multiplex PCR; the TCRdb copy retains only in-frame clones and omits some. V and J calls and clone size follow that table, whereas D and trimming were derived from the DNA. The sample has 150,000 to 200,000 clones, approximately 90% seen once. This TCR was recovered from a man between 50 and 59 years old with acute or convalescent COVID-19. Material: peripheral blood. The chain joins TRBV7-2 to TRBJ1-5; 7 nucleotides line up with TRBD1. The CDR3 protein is CASNPTGPYSNQPQHF. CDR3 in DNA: TGTGCCAGCAACCCGACAGGGCCCTATAGCAATCAGCCCCAGCATTTT.